This T cell receptor (beta chain) was captured by sequencing in a study of blood T cell repertoires in COVID-19. Overall study context: Both acute and convalescent COVID-19 samples were obtained from the United States, Italy and Spain. The analysed material was cDNA or gDNA that came from T cells, B-cell-depleted T cells, or PBMCs.

As processed by the authors: Counts of nucleated cells, estimated from reference gene primer amplification, were obtained. Repertoires were generated with immunoSEQ multiplex PCR, while TCRdb's copy carries only in-frame clones and drops some. D and trimming come from the DNA, and the V and J calls and clone size come from that table. The sample contains some 68,000 clones, less than 90% of which appear only once. CDR1 and CDR2 from the germline V gene are SGHAT and FQNNGV. This CDR3 region has 14 residues. Trimming shortened V by 3 bases and J by 4 bases, and 12 bases separated the two germline ends.

What was sequenced was peripheral blood. The chain couples TRBV11-2 to TRBJ1-1; D might be TRBD1 (6 bases). The sequence derives from a man aged 50 to 59 with active COVID-19. The CDR3 sequence is CASSLVQGSTEAFF. CDR3 DNA: TGTGCCAGCAGCTTGGTTCAGGGGTCCACTGAAGCTTTCTTT.